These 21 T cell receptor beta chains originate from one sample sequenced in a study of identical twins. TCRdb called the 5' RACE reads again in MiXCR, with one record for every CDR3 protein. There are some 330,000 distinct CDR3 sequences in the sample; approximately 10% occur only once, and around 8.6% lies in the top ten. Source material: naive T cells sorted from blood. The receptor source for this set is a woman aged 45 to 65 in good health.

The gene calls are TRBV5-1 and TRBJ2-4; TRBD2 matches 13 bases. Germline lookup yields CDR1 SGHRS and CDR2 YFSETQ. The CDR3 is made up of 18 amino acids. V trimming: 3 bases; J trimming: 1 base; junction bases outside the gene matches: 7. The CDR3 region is CASSSLGLAGTAKNIQYF. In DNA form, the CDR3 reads TGCGCCAGCAGCTCTCTGGGACTAGCGGGAACGGCCAAAAACATTCAGTACTTC. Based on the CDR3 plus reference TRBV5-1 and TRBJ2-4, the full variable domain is KAGVTQTPRYLIKTRGQQVTLSCSPISGHRSVSWYQQTPGQGLQFLFEYFSETQRNKGNFPGRFSGRQFSNSRSEMNVSTLELGDSALYLCASSSLGLAGTAKNIQYFGAGTRLSVL.

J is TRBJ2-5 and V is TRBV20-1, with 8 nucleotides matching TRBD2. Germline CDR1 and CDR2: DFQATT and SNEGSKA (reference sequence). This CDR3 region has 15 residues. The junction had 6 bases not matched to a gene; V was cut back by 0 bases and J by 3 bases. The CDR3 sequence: CSARDRDGREETQYF. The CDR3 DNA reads TGCAGTGCTAGAGATCGGGACGGGAGGGAAGAGACCCAGTACTTC.

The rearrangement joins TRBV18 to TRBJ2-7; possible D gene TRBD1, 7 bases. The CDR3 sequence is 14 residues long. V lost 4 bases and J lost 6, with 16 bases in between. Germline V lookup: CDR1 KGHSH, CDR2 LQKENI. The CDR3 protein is CASSRRDSSVEQYF. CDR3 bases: TGTGCCAGCTCACGGAGGGACAGCTCTGTCGAGCAGTACTTC.

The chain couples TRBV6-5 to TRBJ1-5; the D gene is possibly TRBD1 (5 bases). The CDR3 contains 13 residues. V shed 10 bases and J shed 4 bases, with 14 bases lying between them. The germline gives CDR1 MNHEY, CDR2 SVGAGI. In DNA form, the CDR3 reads TGTGCCACCACCCGTGGGGGAAATCAGCCCCAGCATTTT. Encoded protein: CATTRGGNQPQHF.

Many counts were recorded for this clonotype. CDR3 loop: CSAYDRGLVNEKLFF. The CDR3 DNA is TGCAGTGCATATGACAGGGGGCTTGTTAATGAAAAACTGTTTTTT. The chain has TRBV20-1 and TRBJ1-4, with 10 positions matching TRBD1. Losses at the gene ends were 6 bases for V and 4 bases for J; bases not matched to a gene: 8. The germline CDR1 and CDR2 sequences are DFQATT and SNEGSKA (reference sequence). The length of the CDR3 is 15 residues.

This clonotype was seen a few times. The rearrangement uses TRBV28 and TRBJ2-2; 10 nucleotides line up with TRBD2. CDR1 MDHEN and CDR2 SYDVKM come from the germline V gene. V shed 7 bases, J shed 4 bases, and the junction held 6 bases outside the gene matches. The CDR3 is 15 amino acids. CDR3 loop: CASIQAGGGTGELFF. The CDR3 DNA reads TGTGCCAGCATCCAAGCGGGAGGGGGCACCGGGGAGCTGTTTTTT.

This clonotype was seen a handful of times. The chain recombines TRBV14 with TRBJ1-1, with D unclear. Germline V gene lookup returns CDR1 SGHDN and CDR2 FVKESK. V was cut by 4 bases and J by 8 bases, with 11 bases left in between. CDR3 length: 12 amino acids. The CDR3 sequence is CASSRRWMEAFF. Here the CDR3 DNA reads TGTGCCAGCAGCCGGCGGTGGATGGAAGCTTTCTTT. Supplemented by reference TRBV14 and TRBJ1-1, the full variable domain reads EAGVTQFPSHSVIEKGQTVTLRCDPISGHDNLYWYRRVMGKEIKFLLHFVKESKQDESGMPNNRFLAERTGGTYSTLKVQPAELEDSGVYFCASSRRWMEAFFGQGTRLTVV.

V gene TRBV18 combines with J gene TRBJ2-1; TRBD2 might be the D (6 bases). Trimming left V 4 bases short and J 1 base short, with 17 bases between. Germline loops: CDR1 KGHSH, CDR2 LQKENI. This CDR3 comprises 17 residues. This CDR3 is CASSLQPGSTSYNEQFF. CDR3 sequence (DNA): TGTGCCAGCTCACTCCAGCCCGGGAGCACGTCCTACAATGAGCAGTTCTTC.

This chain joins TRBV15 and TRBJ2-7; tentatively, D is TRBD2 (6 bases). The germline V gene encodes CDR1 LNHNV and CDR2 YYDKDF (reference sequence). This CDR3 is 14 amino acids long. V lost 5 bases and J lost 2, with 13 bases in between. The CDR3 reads CATSFRDFAYEQYF. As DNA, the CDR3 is TGTGCCACCAGCTTTCGGGACTTCGCCTACGAGCAGTACTTC.

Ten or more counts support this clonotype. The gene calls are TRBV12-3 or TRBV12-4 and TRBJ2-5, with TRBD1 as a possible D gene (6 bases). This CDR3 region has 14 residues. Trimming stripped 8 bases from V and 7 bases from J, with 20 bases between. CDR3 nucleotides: TGTGCCAGCGCCTCCGGGACAATCGCAGGGACCCAGTACTTC. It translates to CASASGTIAGTQYF.

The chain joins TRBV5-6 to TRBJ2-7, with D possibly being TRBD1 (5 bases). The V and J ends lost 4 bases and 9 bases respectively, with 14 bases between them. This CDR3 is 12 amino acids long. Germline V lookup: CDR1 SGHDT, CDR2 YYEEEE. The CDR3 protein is CASSLSRVGQYV. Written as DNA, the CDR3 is TGTGCCAGCAGCCTAAGCAGGGTCGGGCAGTACGTC.

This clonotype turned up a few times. The CDR3 loop reads CASSHPTGRDRGYEAFF. For the CDR3, the DNA is TGCGCCAGCAGCCACCCTACTGGAAGGGACAGGGGTTATGAAGCTTTCTTT. V is TRBV4-1 and J is TRBJ1-1; 10 bases fit TRBD1. Trimming took 3 bases from V and 7 from J; bases not matched to a gene: 14. CDR3 length: 17 amino acids. Germline CDR1 and CDR2: MGHRA and YSYEKL.

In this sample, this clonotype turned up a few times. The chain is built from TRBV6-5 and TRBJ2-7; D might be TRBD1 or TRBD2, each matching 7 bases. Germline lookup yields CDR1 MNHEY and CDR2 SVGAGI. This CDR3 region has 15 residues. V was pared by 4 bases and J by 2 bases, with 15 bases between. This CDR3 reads CASSSQTGTTYEQYF. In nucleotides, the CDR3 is TGTGCCAGCAGTTCCCAGACAGGGACTACCTACGAGCAGTACTTC.

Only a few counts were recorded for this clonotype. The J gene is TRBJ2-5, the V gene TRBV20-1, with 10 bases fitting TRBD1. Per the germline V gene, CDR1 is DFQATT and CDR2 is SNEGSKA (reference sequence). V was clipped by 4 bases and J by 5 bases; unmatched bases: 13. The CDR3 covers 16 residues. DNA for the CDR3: TGCAGTGCTATACCCGCGGTGGGACAGGGGTACGAGACCCAGTACTTC. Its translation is CSAIPAVGQGYETQYF.

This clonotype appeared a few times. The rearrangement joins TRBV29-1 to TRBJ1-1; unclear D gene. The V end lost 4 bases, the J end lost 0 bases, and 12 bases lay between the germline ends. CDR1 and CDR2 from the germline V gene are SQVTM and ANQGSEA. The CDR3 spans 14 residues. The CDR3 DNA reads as TGCAGCGTTGGGCGGCGGCTAATGAACACTGAAGCTTTCTTT. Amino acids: CSVGRRLMNTEAFF.

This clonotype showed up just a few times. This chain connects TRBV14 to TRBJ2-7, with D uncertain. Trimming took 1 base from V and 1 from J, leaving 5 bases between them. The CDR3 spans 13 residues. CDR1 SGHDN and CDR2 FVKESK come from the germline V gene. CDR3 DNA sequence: TGTGCCAGCAGCCAAGGGTATTCCTACGAGCAGTACGTC. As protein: CASSQGYSYEQYV.

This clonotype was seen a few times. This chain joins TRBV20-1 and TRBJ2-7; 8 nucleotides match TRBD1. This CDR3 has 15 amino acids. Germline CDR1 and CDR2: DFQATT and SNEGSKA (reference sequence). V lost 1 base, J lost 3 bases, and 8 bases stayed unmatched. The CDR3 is CSARGPGQAIYEQYF. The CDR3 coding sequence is TGCAGTGCTAGAGGGCCGGGACAGGCGATCTACGAGCAGTACTTC.

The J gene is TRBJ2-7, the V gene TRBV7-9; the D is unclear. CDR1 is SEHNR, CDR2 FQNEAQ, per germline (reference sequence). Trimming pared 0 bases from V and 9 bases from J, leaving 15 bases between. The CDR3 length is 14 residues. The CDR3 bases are TGTGCCAGCAGCTTAGCAGGGCCCCTCGCTGGGCAGTACTTC. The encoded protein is CASSLAGPLAGQYF.

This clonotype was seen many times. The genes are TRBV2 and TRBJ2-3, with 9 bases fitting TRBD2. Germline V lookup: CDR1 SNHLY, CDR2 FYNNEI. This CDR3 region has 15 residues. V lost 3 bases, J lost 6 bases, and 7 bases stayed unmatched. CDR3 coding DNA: TGTGCCAGCAGTGAGGCGGGAGGGCCCTTCGATACGCAGTATTTT. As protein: CASSEAGGPFDTQYF. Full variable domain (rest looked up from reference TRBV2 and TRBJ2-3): EPEVTQTPSHQVTQMGQEVILRCVPISNHLYFYWYRQILGQKVEFLVSFYNNEISEKSEIFDDQFSVERPDGSNFTLKIRSTKLEDSAMYFCASSEAGGPFDTQYFGPGTRLTVL.

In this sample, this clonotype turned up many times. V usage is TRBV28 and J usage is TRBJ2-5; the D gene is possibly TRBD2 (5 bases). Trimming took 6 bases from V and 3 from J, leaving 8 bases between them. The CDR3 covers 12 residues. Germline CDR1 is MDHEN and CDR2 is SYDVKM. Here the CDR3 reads CASSEGKETQYF. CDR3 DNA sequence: TGTGCCAGCAGCGAGGGAAAAGAGACCCAGTACTTC.

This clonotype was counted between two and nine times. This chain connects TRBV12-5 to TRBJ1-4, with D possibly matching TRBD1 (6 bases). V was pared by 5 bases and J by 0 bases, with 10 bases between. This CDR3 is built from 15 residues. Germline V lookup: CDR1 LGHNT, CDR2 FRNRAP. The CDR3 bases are TGTGCTAGTGGTCCCGGACAGACAACTAATGAAAAACTGTTTTTT. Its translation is CASGPGQTTNEKLFF. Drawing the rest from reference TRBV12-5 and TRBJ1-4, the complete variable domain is DARVTQTPRHKVTEMGQEVTMRCQPILGHNTVFWYRQTMMQGLELLAYFRNRAPLDDSGMPKDRFSAEMPDATLATLKIQPSEPRDSAVYFCASGPGQTTNEKLFFGSGTQLSVL.